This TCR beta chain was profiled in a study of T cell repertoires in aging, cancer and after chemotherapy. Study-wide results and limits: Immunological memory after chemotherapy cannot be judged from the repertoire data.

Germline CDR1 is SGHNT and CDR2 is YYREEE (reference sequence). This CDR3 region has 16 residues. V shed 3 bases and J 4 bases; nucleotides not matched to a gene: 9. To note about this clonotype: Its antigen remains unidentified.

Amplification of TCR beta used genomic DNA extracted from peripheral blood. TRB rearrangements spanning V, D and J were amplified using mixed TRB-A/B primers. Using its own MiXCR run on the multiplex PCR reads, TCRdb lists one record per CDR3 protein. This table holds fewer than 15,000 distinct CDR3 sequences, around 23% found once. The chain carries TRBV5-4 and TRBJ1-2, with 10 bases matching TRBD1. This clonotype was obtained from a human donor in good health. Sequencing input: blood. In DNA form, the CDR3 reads TGTGCCAGCAGCTCAATTTCGGACAGGGGGTTCTATGGCTACACCTTC. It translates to CASSSISDRGFYGYTF.